A few counts support the clone carrying this T cell receptor beta chain. The CDR3 contains 13 residues. V lost 6 bases to trimming and J lost 1 base, with 7 bases between them. Per germline, CDR1 MDHEN and CDR2 SYDVKM. As handled by the study authors: The assay estimated nucleated cells by amplifying reference gene primers. Clones were read by immunoSEQ multiplex PCR, and TCRdb kept only the in-frame ones, dropping some. Clonal size and the V and J genes are those of that table, whereas D and trimming came from the DNA. In the table there are fewer than 85,000 clones, roughly 80% of which are singletons. These data originate in a study of blood T cell repertoires in COVID-19. On the study more broadly: T cells, B-cell-depleted T cells, or PBMCs supplied cDNA or gDNA.

The V call is TRBV28, the J call TRBJ1-5; no firm D call. Sequenced sample: peripheral blood. This sequence originates from a woman older than 75 with active or convalescent COVID-19. The chain's CDR3 is CASSRWSNQPQHF. The CDR3 DNA reads TGTGCCAGCAGCAGGTGGAGCAATCAGCCCCAGCATTTT.